The rows below give T cell receptor beta chains drawn from one sample of a study of PD-1 blockade in classical Hodgkin lymphoma. The assay was immunoSEQ multiplex PCR, and TCRdb's table has in-frame clones only and misses some. Of about 27,000 clones listed, over 60% were seen once; the top ten hold 3.5% to 4.5%. Sequencing used peripheral blood mononuclear cells (PBMCs), obtained before the fourth cycle of nivolumab. The receptors were gathered from a human donor with classical Hodgkin lymphoma. Each CDR3 is given with its conserved first and last residue. A D gene is named only where the DNA matches it firmly. Expanded clones are given a class, and other clones once, few, many or no size at all.

CDR3 DNA,CDR3 protein,J gene,V gene,clone size,D gene
TGCAGCGGGGCACAGGGGGAACCCACTGAAGCTTTCTTT,CSGAQGEPTEAFF,TRBJ1-1,TRBV29-1,-,TRBD1
TGTGCCAGCACCCCTTACCTCCAGTCCTATAACTATGGCTACACCTTC,CASTPYLQSYNYGYTF,TRBJ1-2,TRBV28,-,-
TGTGCCAGCAGCCCTAGCGGGGGGACCCAAGAGACCCAGTACTTC,CASSPSGGTQETQYF,TRBJ2-5,TRBV4-2,-,TRBD2
TGTGCCAGTAGGACGGGACATACCTATAATTCACCCCTCCACTTT,CASRTGHTYNSPLHF,TRBJ1-6,TRBV19,-,-
TGCGCCAGCAGCTCACTAGCGGGGGGCTATAAATCTAGCACAGATACGCAGTATTTT,CASSSLAGGYKSSTDTQYF,TRBJ2-3,TRBV5-1,-,TRBD2
TGTGCCAGTAGTACCCAGACCCTTCCCTCCTACGAGCAGTACTTC,CASSTQTLPSYEQYF,TRBJ2-7,TRBV19,medium-sized,-
TGTGCCAGCAGCTCCCGAAAGGAAGCTTTCTTT,CASSSRKEAFF,TRBJ1-1,TRBV7-9,-,-
TGTGCCAGCAGTTACCCGGACTACGCGAACACCGGGGAGCTGTTTTTT,CASSYPDYANTGELFF,TRBJ2-2,TRBV28,-,-
TGTGCCAGCAGCCCCTACGCCGGACCGCCAGATACGCAGTATTTT,CASSPYAGPPDTQYF,TRBJ2-3,TRBV4-2,-,-
TGTGCCAGCACCGCGGGACAGGGGTCCTACAATGAGCAGTTCTTC,CASTAGQGSYNEQFF,TRBJ2-1,TRBV27,-,TRBD1
TGTGCCAGCAGCTTAATTCCTAGCGGAAACACAGATACGCAGTATTTT,CASSLIPSGNTDTQYF,TRBJ2-3,TRBV7-2,-,TRBD2
TGTGCCAGCAGCCCAACCGGGGAGGGGAACAATGAGCAGTTCTTC,CASSPTGEGNNEQFF,TRBJ2-1,TRBV9,-,TRBD2
TGCGCCAGCAGCCAAGAGAATCGCCCGGGGTGGGCTTTCTTT,CASSQENRPGWAFF,TRBJ1-1,TRBV4-3,-,-
TGTGCCAGCAGCTCCTCGGGACTAGACTCCAATGAGCAGTTCTTC,CASSSSGLDSNEQFF,TRBJ2-1,TRBV7-2,-,TRBD2
TGTGCCAGCAGCTTAGACAGTCGAGAGACCCAGTACTTC,CASSLDSRETQYF,TRBJ2-5,TRBV7-2,-,-
TGTGCCATCAGTGGGGGTAGCGGGGCAGGGGAGCAGTACTTC,CAISGGSGAGEQYF,TRBJ2-7,TRBV10-3,-,TRBD2
TGTGCCAGCAGCTTAGTTAGACCTGGACTCGCGGGGGAGCAGTACTTC,CASSLVRPGLAGEQYF,TRBJ2-7,TRBV7-2,-,-
TGTGCCAGCAGCCCCATTCCAGATTCACCCCTCCACTTT,CASSPIPDSPLHF,TRBJ1-6,TRBV2,-,-
TGTGCCAGCTCACCACCGGTTAGGCGGCAGGGAGGCAAAAACATTCAGTACTTC,CASSPPVRRQGGKNIQYF,TRBJ2-4,TRBV18,once,-
TGTGCCAGCAGTGAAGGAACACTCAGCACAGATACGCAGTATTTT,CASSEGTLSTDTQYF,TRBJ2-3,TRBV2,-,-
TGTGCCTGGAGCCCCGACAGGGGGCTCTGGGGCTACACCTTC,CAWSPDRGLWGYTF,TRBJ1-2,TRBV30,-,TRBD1
TGCGCCAGCAGTCAAACCCGGGACAGGGCACCCTTGACCGGGGAGCTGTTTTTT,CASSQTRDRAPLTGELFF,TRBJ2-2,TRBV23-1,-,TRBD1
TGTGCCAGCAGCGTGGGACAGTTAGAGACCCAGTACTTC,CASSVGQLETQYF,TRBJ2-5,TRBV14,-,TRBD1
TGTGCCAGCAGGACCCGACAGGGTTCCAACGAGCAGTACTTC,CASRTRQGSNEQYF,TRBJ2-7,TRBV27,-,TRBD1
TGTGCCTGGAGGCCACAGGGGGCTTCGCATCAGCCCCAGCATTTT,CAWRPQGASHQPQHF,TRBJ1-5,TRBV30,-,TRBD1
TGTGCCTGGAGTGGAGGGACAGGGAACCAGCCCCAGCATTTT,CAWSGGTGNQPQHF,TRBJ1-5,TRBV30,-,TRBD1
TGTGCCAGTAGGGGGTTCCTTGGACAGACGGTGGAGGAGCAGTACTTC,CASRGFLGQTVEEQYF,TRBJ2-7,TRBV19,few,-
TGTGCCAGTAGCTATCACGGAGAACCCTACGAGCAGTACTTC,CASSYHGEPYEQYF,TRBJ2-7,TRBV19,-,-
TGTGCCAGCAGCTCCGGACATTCCGCCGAGCAGTACTTC,CASSSGHSAEQYF,TRBJ2-7,TRBV5-4,-,-
TGTGCCAGCAGCCCGAAGACTAGCGGGGGGGCCGGGGAGCTGTTTTTT,CASSPKTSGGAGELFF,TRBJ2-2,TRBV11-2,-,TRBD2
TGTGCCAGCATCGAAGGGACAGGGGACGAGCAGTACTTC,CASIEGTGDEQYF,TRBJ2-7,TRBV6-1,-,TRBD1
TGTGCCAGCAGCTTGGCGACAGATACGCAGTATTTT,CASSLATDTQYF,TRBJ2-3,TRBV5-6,-,-
TGCGCCAGCAGCCAGGGGGGGGGCACCAAAAACATTCAGTACTTC,CASSQGGGTKNIQYF,TRBJ2-4,TRBV4-3,-,-
TGTGCCAGCAGCTTGGCTGATAGCCTCGTGGGTTACAATGAGCAGTTCTTC,CASSLADSLVGYNEQFF,TRBJ2-1,TRBV5-4,-,-
TGTGCCAGCAGACAGACGGGGGGGGAGACCCAGTACTTC,CASRQTGGETQYF,TRBJ2-5,TRBV25-1,-,TRBD2
TGTGCCAGCAGCTCGGGAGAGGAAAGTTTCTATGGCTACACCTTC,CASSSGEESFYGYTF,TRBJ1-2,TRBV11-1,-,-
TGTGCCTGGAGTGTACGCATGGGGGATCAGCCCCAGCATTTT,CAWSVRMGDQPQHF,TRBJ1-5,TRBV30,-,-
TGTGCCATCAGTGTACAGGGCTACGAGCAGTACTTC,CAISVQGYEQYF,TRBJ2-7,TRBV10-3,few,-
TGCGCCAGCAGCTTCGCGGGGAAATTTGATCAGCCCCAGCATTTT,CASSFAGKFDQPQHF,TRBJ1-5,TRBV5-1,-,-
TGTGCCAGCAGCGAGACCCCCGGGACCTTAAACACCGGGGAGCTGTTTTTT,CASSETPGTLNTGELFF,TRBJ2-2,TRBV7-2,-,-
TGTGCCAGCAGTTCGCAGGGACAATATGGCTACACCTTC,CASSSQGQYGYTF,TRBJ1-2,TRBV28,-,-
TGCGCCAGCAGCCAAGAAAGGTGGCGGGGTGGGAATGAGCAGTTCTTC,CASSQERWRGGNEQFF,TRBJ2-1,TRBV4-3,-,-
TGCGCCAGCAGCTTGCTGACAGGAGCCTCTGGAAACACCATATATTTT,CASSLLTGASGNTIYF,TRBJ1-3,TRBV5-1,-,-
TGTGCCAGCAGTCCAGGCTCCGGGGAGCTGTTTTTT,CASSPGSGELFF,TRBJ2-2,TRBV7-9,-,-
TGCGCCAGCAGCCAGGGAACCGGCGGGAATCCCTACAATGAGCAGTTCTTC,CASSQGTGGNPYNEQFF,TRBJ2-1,TRBV4-3,-,-
TGTGCCAGCAGCCCCGGACAGGTCCTGGGGGCAGATACGCAGTATTTT,CASSPGQVLGADTQYF,TRBJ2-3,TRBV5-8,-,TRBD1
TGTGCCAGCAGCCTTAACCATAACTATGGCTACACCTTC,CASSLNHNYGYTF,TRBJ1-2,TRBV5-6,-,-
TGTGCCAGTAGTATAGCCGGGGCCAACGTCCTGACTTTC,CASSIAGANVLTF,TRBJ2-6,TRBV19,-,-
TGTGCCAGTAGTACCCTCTGGACGGGGAACACTGAAGCTTTCTTT,CASSTLWTGNTEAFF,TRBJ1-1,TRBV19,once,-
TGCAGCGTTGAAAAAGGGACTAGCGGGTCCTATGAGCAGTTCTTC,CSVEKGTSGSYEQFF,TRBJ2-1,TRBV29-1,few,TRBD2
TGTGCCACCAGCAGAGATCGGGCAGGGGGCGATGGCTACACCTTC,CATSRDRAGGDGYTF,TRBJ1-2,TRBV15,few,TRBD1
TGCGCCAGCAGCTTCAATCCAGGGGGCGCGGGGGAGACCCAGTACTTC,CASSFNPGGAGETQYF,TRBJ2-5,TRBV5-1,once,TRBD1
TGTGCCAGCACCCGGGACTACACCACAGATACGCAGTATTTT,CASTRDYTTDTQYF,TRBJ2-3,TRBV19,few,TRBD2
TGTGCCAGTAGTACGCGGACGGAGAACACTGAAGCTTTCTTT,CASSTRTENTEAFF,TRBJ1-1,TRBV19,-,-
TGTGCCAGCAGTTTCGGGGCAGGGGGCTGGTACGAGCAGTACTTC,CASSFGAGGWYEQYF,TRBJ2-7,TRBV28,few,TRBD1
TGTGCCTGGAGTGGGCAGGGCCGGACTGAAGCTTTCTTT,CAWSGQGRTEAFF,TRBJ1-1,TRBV30,-,-
TGCGCCAGCAGCACCGGACAGGACCTCTCCTACGAGCAGTACTTC,CASSTGQDLSYEQYF,TRBJ2-7,TRBV5-1,-,TRBD1
TGTGCCAGCAGCTTACAGGGGACGCACCAGCCCCAGCATTTT,CASSLQGTHQPQHF,TRBJ1-5,TRBV7-9,-,-
TGTGCCAGCAGTTCCTTCAGGGAAATGGGTGAAGCTTTCTTT,CASSSFREMGEAFF,TRBJ1-1,TRBV28,-,-
TGTGCCAGCAGCTTGAGTGAGGAGACCCAGTACTTC,CASSLSEETQYF,TRBJ2-5,TRBV11-2,-,-